These 10 T cell receptor beta chains were all obtained from the same sample, sequenced in a study of CD8+CD57+ T cells in acquired aplastic anemia. Before being chosen for sequencing, patients had shown CD8+CD57+ cell expansion by flow cytometry. The template used for profiling TCR beta VDJ and CDR3 was genomic DNA. TCRdb re-called the reads with MiXCR, one entry per CDR3 protein. The table shows around 200,000 distinct CDR3 sequences, with about half occurring only once. Sequencing was done on a sample of sorted CD4+, CD8+, or CD8+CD57+ T cells (not recorded which) from PBMCs. All receptors come from a human donor with aplastic anemia.

The chain uses TRBV19 and TRBJ1-6; unclear D gene. V was pared by 3 bases and J by 5 bases, with 14 bases between. Germline V gives CDR1 LNHDA, CDR2 SQIVND (reference sequence). This CDR3 is 16 amino acids long. The CDR3: CASSIPPGPDNSPLHF. DNA of the CDR3: TGTGCCAGTAGTATCCCACCAGGCCCGGATAATTCACCCCTCCACTTT.

The chain carries TRBV10-3 and TRBJ2-5; the match to TRBD2 covers 10 bases. The length of the CDR3 is 17 residues. The germline V gene has CDR1 ENHRY and CDR2 SYGVKD. The V and J ends lost 3 bases and 5 bases, in that order; junction bases with no gene match: 12. The CDR3 nucleotides read TGTGCCATCAGTGAAAAGGGACTAGCGAAAGGCGGGGAGACCCAGTACTTC. Residues: CAISEKGLAKGGETQYF.

Points on this clonotype: Sequence at one end of the junction differs from germline and may be a read error. The CDR3 loop is CAGSLFGQTGNQPQHF. CDR3 bases: TGTGCCGGCAGTTTATTTGGACAGACGGGCAATCAGCCCCAGCATTTT. V gene TRBV27 combines with J gene TRBJ1-5, with D tentatively TRBD1 (6 bases). CDR1 MNHEY and CDR2 SMNVEV come from the germline V gene (reference sequence). The CDR3 consists of 16 residues.

This clonotype was observed a few times. This chain links TRBV5-6 with TRBJ1-6; the D gene is possibly TRBD1 (5 bases). There are 14 residues in the CDR3. CDR1 is SGHDT and CDR2 is YYEEEE in the germline V gene. Trimming shortened V by 4 bases and J by 7 bases, and 12 bases separated the two germline ends. The CDR3 DNA follows: TGTGCCAGCAGCCTCGGGGGGGACAATTCACCCCTCCACTTT. Residues: CASSLGGDNSPLHF.

In regard to this clonotype: This could be a read error, since a much larger clone is one nucleotide away. V and J are TRBV12-3 or TRBV12-4 and TRBJ2-7; TRBD2 is a possible D gene (5 bases). The CDR3 loop spans 16 amino acids. V lost 5 bases and J lost 4, with 21 bases in between. CDR3 DNA: TGTGCCAGCAGTGTGCCCGAAAGGGAGTCGAGGTACGAGCAGTACTTC. Its translation: CASSVPERESRYEQYF.

This clonotype was seen repeatedly, ten times or more. V and J are TRBV5-4 and TRBJ2-5; no clear D. Trimming removed 0 bases from V and 1 base from J, with 4 bases in between. This CDR3 is built from 13 residues. CDR1 and CDR2 from the germline V gene are SGHNT and YYREEE (reference sequence). Written as DNA, the CDR3 is TGTGCCAGCAGCTTGGGCACCCAAGAGACCCAGTACTTC. Translation gives CASSLGTQETQYF.

V and J are TRBV19 and TRBJ1-4, with D hard to call. CDR3 length equals 14 residues. V lost 3 bases and J 2 bases, leaving 7 bases between the germline ends. From germline, CDR1 is LNHDA and CDR2 SQIVND (reference sequence). CDR3 sequence: CASSISATNEKLFF. The CDR3 DNA reads TGTGCCAGTAGTATCAGTGCGACTAATGAAAAACTGTTTTTT.

The J gene is TRBJ2-3, the V gene TRBV4-1; no clear D. Trimming removed 4 bases from V and 5 bases from J, with 10 bases in between. The length of the CDR3 is 13 residues. Germline V gene data show CDR1 as MGHRA and CDR2 as YSYEKL. CDR3 coding DNA: TGCGCCAGCAGCCGATCCCGTAAAGATACGCAGTATTTT. Protein sequence: CASSRSRKDTQYF.

This clonotype has a count of ten or more. The chain combines TRBV2 with TRBJ2-2; no clear D gene. Germline assignment: CDR1 SNHLY and CDR2 FYNNEI. This CDR3 is built from 13 residues. V shed 4 bases and J shed 5 bases, with 8 bases lying between them. CDR3 in DNA: TGTGCCAGCAGTGGGGAAGGAACCGGGGAGCTGTTTTTT. This sequence encodes CASSGEGTGELFF.

The chain is built from TRBV6-1 and TRBJ1-1; D remains unclear. Germline lookup yields CDR1 MNHNS and CDR2 SASEGT. The CDR3 spans 13 residues. V was shortened by 6 bases and J by 1 base, with 9 bases between the two germline ends. Here the CDR3 DNA reads TGTGCCAGCAGCCTATCAAAGAACACTGAAGCTTTCTTT. It yields the protein CASSLSKNTEAFF.